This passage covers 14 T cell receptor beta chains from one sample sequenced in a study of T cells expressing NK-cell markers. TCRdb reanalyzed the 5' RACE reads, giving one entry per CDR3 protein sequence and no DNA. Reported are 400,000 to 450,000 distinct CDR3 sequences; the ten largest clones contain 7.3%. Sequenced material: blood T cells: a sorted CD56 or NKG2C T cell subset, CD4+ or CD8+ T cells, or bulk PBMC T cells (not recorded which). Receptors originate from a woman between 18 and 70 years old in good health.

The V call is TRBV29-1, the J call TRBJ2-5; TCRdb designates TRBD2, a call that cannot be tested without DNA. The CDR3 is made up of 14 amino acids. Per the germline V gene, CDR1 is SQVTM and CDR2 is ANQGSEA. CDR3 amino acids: CSVDVGREFGTQYF.

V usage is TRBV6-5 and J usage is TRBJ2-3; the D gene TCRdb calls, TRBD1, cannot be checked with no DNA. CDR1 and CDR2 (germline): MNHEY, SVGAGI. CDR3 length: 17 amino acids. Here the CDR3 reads CASSYSGGAPGGQAQYF.

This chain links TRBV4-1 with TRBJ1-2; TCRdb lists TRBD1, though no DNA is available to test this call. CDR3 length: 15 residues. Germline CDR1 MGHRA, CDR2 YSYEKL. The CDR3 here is CASSQTPGINYGYTF.

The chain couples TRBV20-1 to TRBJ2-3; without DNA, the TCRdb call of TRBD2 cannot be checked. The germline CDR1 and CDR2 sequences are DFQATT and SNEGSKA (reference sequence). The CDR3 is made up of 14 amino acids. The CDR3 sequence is CSVKRDSLTDTQYF.

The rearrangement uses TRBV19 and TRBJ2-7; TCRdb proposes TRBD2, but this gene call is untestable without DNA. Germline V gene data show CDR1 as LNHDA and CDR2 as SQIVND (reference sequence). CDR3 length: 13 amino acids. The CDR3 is CATSAGGSYEQYF.

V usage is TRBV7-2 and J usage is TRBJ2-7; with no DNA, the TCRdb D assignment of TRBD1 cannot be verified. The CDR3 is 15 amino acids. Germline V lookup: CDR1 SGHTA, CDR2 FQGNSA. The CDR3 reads CASSGVGGSSYEQYF.

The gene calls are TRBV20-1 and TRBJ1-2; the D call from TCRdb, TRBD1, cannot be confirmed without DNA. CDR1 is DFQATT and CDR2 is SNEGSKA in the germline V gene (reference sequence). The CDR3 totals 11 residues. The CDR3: CARRGWYGYTF.

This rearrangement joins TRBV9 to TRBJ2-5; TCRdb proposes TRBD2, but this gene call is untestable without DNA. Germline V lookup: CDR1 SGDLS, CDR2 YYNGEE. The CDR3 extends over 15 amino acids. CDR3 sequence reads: CASSTRDYLQETQYF.

CDR3 protein: CASAYLNTGELFF. This chain connects TRBV11-2 to TRBJ2-2. Germline V CDR1 and CDR2: SGHAT, FQNNGV. This CDR3 contains 13 residues.

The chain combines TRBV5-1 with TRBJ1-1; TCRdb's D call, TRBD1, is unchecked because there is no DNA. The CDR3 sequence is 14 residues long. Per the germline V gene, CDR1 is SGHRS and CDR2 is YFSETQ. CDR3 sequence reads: CASSLPGVKTEAFF. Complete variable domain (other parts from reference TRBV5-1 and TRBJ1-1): KAGVTQTPRYLIKTRGQQVTLSCSPISGHRSVSWYQQTPGQGLQFLFEYFSETQRNKGNFPGRFSGRQFSNSRSEMNVSTLELGDSALYLCASSLPGVKTEAFFGQGTRLTVV.

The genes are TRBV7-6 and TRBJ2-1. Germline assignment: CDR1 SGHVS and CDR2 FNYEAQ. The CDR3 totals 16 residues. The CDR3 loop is CASSLAAEDSYNEQFF. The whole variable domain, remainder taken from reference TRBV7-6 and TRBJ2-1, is GAGVSQSPRYKVTKRGQDVALRCDPISGHVSLYWYRQALGQGPEFLTYFNYEAQQDKSGLPNDRFSAERPEGSISTLTIQRTEQRDSAMYRCASSLAAEDSYNEQFFGPGTRLTVL.

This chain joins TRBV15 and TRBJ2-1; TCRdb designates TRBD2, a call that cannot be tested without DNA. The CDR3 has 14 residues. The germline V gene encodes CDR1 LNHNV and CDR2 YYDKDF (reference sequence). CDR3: CATSREPLETEQFF.

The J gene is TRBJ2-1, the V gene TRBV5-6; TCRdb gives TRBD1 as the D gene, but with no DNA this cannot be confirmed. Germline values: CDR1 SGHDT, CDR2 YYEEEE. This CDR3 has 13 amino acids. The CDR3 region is CASSRVRSDEQFF.

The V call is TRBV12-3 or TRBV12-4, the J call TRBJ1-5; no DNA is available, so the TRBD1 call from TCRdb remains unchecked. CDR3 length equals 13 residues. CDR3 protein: CASLGDRVQPQHF.